This TCR beta chain was sequenced in a study of blood T cell repertoires in COVID-19 (dated by TCRdb to the early 2020s). Context from the whole study: Samples from collaborators originated in the United States, Italy and Spain and spanned both the acute and convalescent phases of COVID-19. Samples were obtained from the ongoing ImmuneRACE study (first 160 participants) and from over 1,000 subjects provided by 6 global collaborators. Where available, HLA class I and class II types were obtained from metadata supplied by the sample provider rather than from assay-based typing. A de-identified subject ID, COVID-19 status, age in years and sex were almost always included in the sample metadata. Subjects who had been exposed to COVID-19, were actively infected with it, or had recovered from it provided the deeply sampled blood TCRbeta repertoires that made up the dataset. The repertoires were released in a freely available public database intended as a resource for research on the immune response to SARS-CoV-2. The material from the prospective study consisted of cDNA or gDNA derived from T cells, B-cell-depleted T cells, or PBMCs. The paper as a whole reports these results and caveats: The quantity of clinical and demographic metadata differed by source and by participant and was supplied without curation.

The immunoSEQ Assay, a bias-controlled multiplex PCR, was used to amplify TCRbeta CDR3 regions from genomic DNA. The study's processing was this. Nucleated cell counts per sample were estimated from amplification of reference gene primers within the assay. To quantify the absolute abundance of each unique TCRbeta CDR3 rearrangement, sequence reads were collapsed and filtered. Productive Simpson clonality was computed per sample as the square root of Simpson's diversity index over productive rearrangements. TCRdb stores this immuneACCESS table with in-frame sequences only. Part of the clones is absent; in the studies checked, under half of the shortfall reflects unresolved V genes, and no reason is known for the rest. V and J calls and clone size follow that table, whereas D and trimming were derived from the DNA. This sample comprises 200,000 to 250,000 clones, approximately 86% of them detected only once. The ten largest clones capture 1.3% of the sample.

To note about this clone: Its antigen is unknown. No base qualities exist here, and no much larger clone lies one base off it.

One collaborating source in Seattle enrolled patients while the patients were actively infected and followed the patients over time throughout the course of disease. The collaborating institutions used their own protocols to collect whole blood in K2EDTA tubes. For TCRbeta analysis, collaborators shipped samples as frozen whole blood, isolated PBMCs, or DNA extracted from either of those sample types. Via the germline V gene (reference sequence), CDR1 is SEHNR and CDR2 FQNEAQ. The CDR3, cysteine through phenylalanine, is 15 amino acids long. The retained sequence is limited to the CDR3, 45 bases, with the frame set at the first base. Here V drops 5 bases and J drops 6 bases, and the junction holds 10 bases not matched to any gene.

The sample was peripheral blood. The chain uses TRBV7-9 and TRBJ1-3; 7 nucleotides in the junction match TRBD1. This TCR came from a woman aged 25 to 39 with COVID-19, enrolled during active disease. The DNA sequence is TGTGCCAGCAGCACCAGACAGGGTAGTGAAAACACCATATATTTT. It encodes CASSTRQGSENTIYF.